The rows below give T cell receptor beta chains drawn from one sample of a study of OX40 agonist ivuxolimab in advanced cancers. Generated by immunoSEQ multiplex PCR, the TCRdb table keeps only in-frame clones and is missing some. The sample has roughly 11,000 clones, approximately 80% seen once. The material sequenced was CD4+ or CD8+ T cells sorted from blood, taken in a trial of the OX40 agonist ivuxolimab. Every receptor here comes from an adult with an advanced solid tumor such as melanoma, head and neck, liver or kidney cancer. The conserved cysteine and the conserved F or W are not part of the CDR3 here.

>12|TRBJ2-3|TRBV7-6
ASSQTSGTDTQY
>15|TRBJ1-1|TRBV7-3
ASTRSGRGPLNTEAF
>12|TRBJ1-2|TRBV27
ASSPEGGQAGYT
>14|TRBJ1-5|TRBV2
ASSDEIPGSNQPQH
>12|TRBJ1-2|TRBV4-1
ASSQFGGGDGYT
>10|TRBJ2-6|TRBV7-6
ASSSGANVLT
>13|TRBJ2-3|TRBV30
AWSAAGGSTDTQY
>15|TRBJ2-3|TRBV4-2
ASSLLTGLSSTDTQY
>14|TRBJ2-3|TRBV29-1
SVEIGSTSGTDTQY
>13|TRBJ1-2|TRBV7-3
ASSPGQAVNYGYT
>12|TRBJ2-1|TRBV30
AWRQGAGFDEQF
>13|TRBJ2-7|TRBV4-1
ASSLFISGPYEQY
>11|TRBJ2-1|TRBV27
ASSEGIHNEQF
>10|TRBJ2-7|TRBV14
ASSRGTWEQY
>10|-|TRBV29-1
SVEGTSYEQY
>10|TRBJ2-1|TRBV29-1
SARGVNNEQF
>13|TRBJ2-1|TRBV5-4
ASSLGDRAYNEQF
>12|TRBJ2-2|TRBV9
ASSDWTNTGELF
>12|TRBJ2-5|TRBV13
ASSLKADQETQY
>13|TRBJ1-2|TRBV30
AWSSSGQGPYGYT
>9|TRBJ1-1|TRBV30
ASRVGTEAF
>10|TRBJ2-3|TRBV10-2
ASRVAGDTQY
>13|-|TRBV6-5
ASSLPSDGTYEQY
>12|TRBJ2-3|TRBV9
ASSVAGTTDTQY
>11|TRBJ2-7|TRBV25-1
ASRKGHLYEQY
>11|TRBJ1-2|TRBV27
ASSVGTDYGYT
>13|TRBJ2-1|TRBV7-9
ASSQGTSGGNEQF
>13|TRBJ1-3|TRBV6-5
ASSLYLGSGNTIY
>13|TRBJ1-2|TRBV29-1
SVDDREAANYGYT
>14|TRBJ2-1|TRBV27
ASRRTSGGLYNEQF
>14|TRBJ2-2|TRBV2
AGWGSGTAGTGELF
>12|TRBJ1-1|TRBV12-5
ASGLGRGNTEAF
>11|TRBJ2-7|TRBV23-1
ASSQSRPVEQY
>11|TRBJ1-1|TRBV6-1
ASSESWITEAF
>12|TRBJ2-3|TRBV6-6
ASSSSASLDTQY
>13|TRBJ2-7|TRBV6-5
ASSQDRDRPYEQY
>15|TRBJ1-5|TRBV19
ASSETGGSGFYQPQH
>13|TRBJ2-7|TRBV4-1
ASSHFDTADYEQY
>13|TRBJ2-5|TRBV7-8
ASTPPLTGFETQY
>13|TRBJ2-7|TRBV5-7
ASSTTSGRALEQY
>14|TRBJ2-7|TRBV4-1
ASSQGAGASSYEQY
>12|TRBJ1-2|TRBV18
ASSPDGANYGYT
>13|TRBJ2-5|TRBV30
AWGSQERDQETQY
>12|TRBJ2-7|TRBV2
ASTRDRGHHEQY
>12|TRBJ1-5|TRBV19
ASRQGLGNQPQH
>13|TRBJ2-4|TRBV7-9
ASSTILGGGNIQY
>14|TRBJ2-2|TRBV7-9
ASSLPGQGGTGELF
>11|TRBJ1-2|TRBV5-4
ASSPDTNYGYT
>11|TRBJ1-1|TRBV30
AWSIEGGSEAF